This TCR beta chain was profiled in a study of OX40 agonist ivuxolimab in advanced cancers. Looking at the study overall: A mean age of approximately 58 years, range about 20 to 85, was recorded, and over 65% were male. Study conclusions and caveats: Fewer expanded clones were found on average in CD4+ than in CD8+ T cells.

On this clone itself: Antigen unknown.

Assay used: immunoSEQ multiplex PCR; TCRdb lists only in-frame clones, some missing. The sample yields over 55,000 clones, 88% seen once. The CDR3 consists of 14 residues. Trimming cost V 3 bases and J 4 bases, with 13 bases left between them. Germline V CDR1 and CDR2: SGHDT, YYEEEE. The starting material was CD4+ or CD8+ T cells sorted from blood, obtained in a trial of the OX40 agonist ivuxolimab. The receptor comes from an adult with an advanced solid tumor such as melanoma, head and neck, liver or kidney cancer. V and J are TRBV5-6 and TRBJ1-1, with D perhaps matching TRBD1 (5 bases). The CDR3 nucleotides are TGTGCCAGCAGCTGGATCACCGGGGGCACTGAAGCTTTCTTT. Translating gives CASSWITGGTEAFF.